Listed below are T cell receptor beta chains from one sample, sequenced in a study of T cells in Graves' hyperthyroidism and ophthalmopathy. TCRdb redid the calling of the multiplex PCR reads with MiXCR, one entry per CDR3 protein. Found here are over 500,000 distinct CDR3 sequences, 12% to 15% of them singletons; the top ten hold around 13%. Material: blood. The receptors stem from a woman in her thirties or forties with Graves' hyperthyroidism. Each CDR3 is given with its conserved first and last residue. The order of the fields is V gene, J gene, CDR3 protein.

TRBV24-1	TRBJ2-3	CATSDLRGDTQYF
TRBV6-1	TRBJ1-1	CASSEVGGSTEAFF
TRBV28	TRBJ2-4	CASTPGYSKNIQYF
TRBV20-1	TRBJ2-1	CSAISGTSGDNEQFF
TRBV5-1	TRBJ1-2	CASSLEAGEANYGCTF
TRBV28	TRBJ1-1	CASSFRGGGTEAFF
TRBV6-1	TRBJ2-7	CASNPGLASYEQYF
TRBV5-1	TRBJ2-7	CASKGGGGPYEQYF
TRBV12-3/TRBV12-4	TRBJ1-5	CASSTDPDQPQHF
TRBV19	TRBJ2-5	CASTPAGEETQYF
TRBV30	TRBJ2-7	CAWSESTGHYEQYF
TRBV2	TRBJ2-5	CASSEMETQYF
TRBV18	TRBJ1-2	CASSPEGRANYGYTF
TRBV7-2	TRBJ1-1	CASSPMKAANTEAFF
TRBV6-1	TRBJ2-1	CASTPGWNNEQFF
TRBV29-1	TRBJ2-3	CSVEDRSRGVDTQYF